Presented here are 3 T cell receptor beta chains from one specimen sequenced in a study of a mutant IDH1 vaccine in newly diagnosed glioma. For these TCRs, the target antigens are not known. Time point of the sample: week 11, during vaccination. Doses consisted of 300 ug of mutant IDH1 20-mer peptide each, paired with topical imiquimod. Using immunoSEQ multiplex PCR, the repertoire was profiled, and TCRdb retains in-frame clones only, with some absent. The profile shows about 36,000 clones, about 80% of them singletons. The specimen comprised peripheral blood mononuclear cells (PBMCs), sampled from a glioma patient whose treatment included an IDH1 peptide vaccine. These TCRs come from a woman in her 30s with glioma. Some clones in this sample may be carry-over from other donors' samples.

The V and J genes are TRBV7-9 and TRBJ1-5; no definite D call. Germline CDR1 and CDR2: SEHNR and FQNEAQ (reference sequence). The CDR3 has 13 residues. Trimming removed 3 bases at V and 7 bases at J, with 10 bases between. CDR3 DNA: TGTGCCAGCAGCTTTGAAGGCCAACAGCCCCAGCATTTT. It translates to CASSFEGQQPQHF.

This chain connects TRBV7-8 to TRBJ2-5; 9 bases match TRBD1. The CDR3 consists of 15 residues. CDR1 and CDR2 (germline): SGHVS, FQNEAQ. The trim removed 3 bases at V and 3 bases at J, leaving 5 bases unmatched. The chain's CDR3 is CASSLVRDREETQYF. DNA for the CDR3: TGTGCCAGCAGCTTGGTCCGGGACAGGGAAGAGACCCAGTACTTC.

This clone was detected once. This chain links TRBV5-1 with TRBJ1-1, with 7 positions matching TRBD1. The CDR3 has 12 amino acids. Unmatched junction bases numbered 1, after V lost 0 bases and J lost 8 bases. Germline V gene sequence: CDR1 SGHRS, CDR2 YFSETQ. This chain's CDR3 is CASSLEGGEAFF. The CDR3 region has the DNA TGCGCCAGCAGCTTGGAAGGGGGCGAAGCTTTCTTT. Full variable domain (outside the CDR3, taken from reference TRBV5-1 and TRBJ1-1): KAGVTQTPRYLIKTRGQQVTLSCSPISGHRSVSWYQQTPGQGLQFLFEYFSETQRNKGNFPGRFSGRQFSNSRSEMNVSTLELGDSALYLCASSLEGGEAFFGQGTRLTVV.